This T cell receptor (beta chain) was profiled in a study of T cells after yellow fever vaccination. Findings of the study overall: The CD4 compartment and the CD8 compartment contained a small share of clonotypes in common. Booster sampling recovered most clones from primary vaccination (around 96% CD4, around 88% CD8).

This clonotype was observed a few times. Its antigen is unidentified. In making TCR cDNA, 5'RACE template switching added a universal primer site and UMIs to it. MiXCR, run by TCRdb on the 5' RACE reads, gives a single entry per CDR3 protein. The table lists some 320,000 distinct CDR3 sequences, over 8.5% of them singletons. This TCR was recovered from a man younger than 30 who received the YFV17D yellow fever vaccine. The sequencing used CD4+ T cells sorted from PBMCs, collected 45 days after the yellow fever booster vaccination.

CDR3 amino acids: CATSDLPGAGANVLTF. CDR3 bases: TGTGCCACCAGTGATTTACCCGGCGCGGGGGCCAACGTCCTGACTTTC. The gene calls are TRBV24-1 and TRBJ2-6; D call uncertain. Per germline, CDR1 KGHDR and CDR2 SFDVKD. V was pared by 1 base and J by 4 bases, with 10 bases between. This CDR3 contains 16 residues.